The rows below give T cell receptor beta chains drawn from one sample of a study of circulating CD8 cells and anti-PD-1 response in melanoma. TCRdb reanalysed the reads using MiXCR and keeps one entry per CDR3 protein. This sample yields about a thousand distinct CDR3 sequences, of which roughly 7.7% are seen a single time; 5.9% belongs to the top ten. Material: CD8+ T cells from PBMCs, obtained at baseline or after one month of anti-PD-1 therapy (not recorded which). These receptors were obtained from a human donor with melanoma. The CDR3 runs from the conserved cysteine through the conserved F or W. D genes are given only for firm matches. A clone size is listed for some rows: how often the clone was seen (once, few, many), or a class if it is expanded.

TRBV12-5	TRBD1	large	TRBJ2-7	TGTGCTAGTGGTTTGTTCGCGGGGACAGGCATCTCCTACGAGCAGTACTTC	CASGLFAGTGISYEQYF
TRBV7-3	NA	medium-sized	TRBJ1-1	TGTGCCAGCAGCTTAAGTGGGCCCCTGGGCACTGAAGCTTTCTTT	CASSLSGPLGTEAFF
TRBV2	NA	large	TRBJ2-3	TGTGCCAGCAGTAGCGGTCTGGATACGCAGTATTTT	CASSSGLDTQYF
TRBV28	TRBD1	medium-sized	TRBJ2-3	TGTGCCAGCAGCCCTGACAGGGGCACGGCAGATACGCGGTATTTT	CASSPDRGTADTRYF
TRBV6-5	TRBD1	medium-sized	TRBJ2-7	TGTGCCAGCAGTTACGGGACAGGGGGCGAGCAGTACTTC	CASSYGTGGEQYF
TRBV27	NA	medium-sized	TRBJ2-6	TGTGCCAGCCAAGGCCATGGGGCCAACGTCCTGACTTTC	CASQGHGANVLTF
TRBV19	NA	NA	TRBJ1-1	TGTGCCAGCGGGACTGAAGCTTTCTTT	CASGTEAFF
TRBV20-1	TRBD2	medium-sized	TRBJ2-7	TGCAGTGCTAGACCCTCCGGGACTAGCGGGATAGATTGGGGGGAGCAGTACTTC	CSARPSGTSGIDWGEQYF
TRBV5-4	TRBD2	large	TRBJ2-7	TGTGCCAGCAGCTTTCGGGGGGGCGGGGACGAGCAGTACTTC	CASSFRGGGDEQYF
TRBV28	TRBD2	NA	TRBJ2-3	TGTGCCAGCACCGTAGCGGGGGCGTCCACAGATACGCAGTATTTT	CASTVAGASTDTQYF
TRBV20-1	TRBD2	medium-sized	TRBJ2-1	TGCAGTGCTTTTGGACTAGCGGGGGGTGGTGAGCAGTTCTTC	CSAFGLAGGGEQFF
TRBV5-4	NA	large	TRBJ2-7	TGTGCCAGCAGCTTGGCCGGGGACTCCCTCTCCTTC	CASSLAGDSLSF
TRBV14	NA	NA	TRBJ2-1	TGTGCCAGCAGCCCAGGAGGGGGCTACAATGAGCAGTTCTTC	CASSPGGGYNEQFF
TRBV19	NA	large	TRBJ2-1	TGTGCCAGTAGTATAGGCTCTCTAGAGCGGAGTGTGGGTGAGCAGTTCTTC	CASSIGSLERSVGEQFF
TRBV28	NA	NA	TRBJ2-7	TGTGCCAGCAGTTTAGCCGACTTCCAGAATGACGAGCAGTACTTC	CASSLADFQNDEQYF
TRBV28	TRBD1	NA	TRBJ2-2	TGTGCCAGCAGTTTATGGACAGGGGGCGTTCACGAATCGAACACCGGGGAGCTGTTTTTT	CASSLWTGGVHESNTGELFF
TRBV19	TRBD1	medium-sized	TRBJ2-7	TGTGCCAGCGAAAGGACAGGGGGCTCCTACGAGCAGTACTTC	CASERTGGSYEQYF
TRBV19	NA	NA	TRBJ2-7	TGTGCCAGTAGTATAGGCACCTCGGGCGCCTACGAGCAGTACTTC	CASSIGTSGAYEQYF
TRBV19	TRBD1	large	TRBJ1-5	TGTGCCAGTAGATCGACAGGGGACGGGAGCAATCAGCCCCAGCATTTT	CASRSTGDGSNQPQHF
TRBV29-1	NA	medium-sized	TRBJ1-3	TGCAGCGCCTGGGACTCTGGAAACACCATATATTTT	CSAWDSGNTIYF
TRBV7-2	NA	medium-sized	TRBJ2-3	TGTGCCAGCAGCTTAGATCGGACAAGCACAACCACAGATACGCAGTATTTT	CASSLDRTSTTTDTQYF
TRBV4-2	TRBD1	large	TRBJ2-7	TGTGCCAGCAGCCAAGTAAGAACAGGGGGTAGCGAGCAGTACTTC	CASSQVRTGGSEQYF